This T cell receptor (beta chain) is from a study of human T cells and chemical hapten exposure. At the level of the study: 2% DPC applied to an approximately 2 cm by approximately 2 cm arm area sensitized donors.

Individual cDNA molecules received unique molecular identifiers in the library. TCRdb itself ran the RACE reads through MiXCR, one entry per CDR3 protein. The sample holds tens of thousands of distinct CDR3 sequences; around 10% are singletons and the top ten take 2.5% to 3.5%. Time point given: patch test 1, 2 weeks after DPC sensitization. Treatment reported: therapeutic diphenylcyclopropenone sensitization with weekly scalp DPC. The donor pool consisted of alopecia patients aged 18 to 70 years, considered suitable for DPC. The table lists this clonotype with many counts. The CDR3 spans 13 residues. V lost 7 bases and J lost 5, with 11 bases in between. In germline, CDR1 is ENHRY, CDR2 SYGVKD.

The V and J genes are TRBV10-3 and TRBJ1-4, with a tentative D call TRBD1 (5 bases). The receptor comes from a woman aged 40-49 years with alopecia areata. Some clones in this sample may be carry-over from other donors' samples. The sequencing here drew on whole blood, taken in connection with sensitization to the hapten diphenylcyclopropenone (DPC). CDR3 sequence reads: CAITQGRNEKLFF. The CDR3 nucleotides read TGTGCCATCACCCAGGGTAGGAATGAAAAACTGTTTTTT.